The 14 T cell receptor beta chains below all came from one sample that was sequenced in a study of T cells in Graves' hyperthyroidism and ophthalmopathy. TCR beta CDR3 regions were amplified from RNA. The study used the HTBI primer set for a first-round RT-PCR of the TCR CDR3. TCRdb fed the multiplex PCR reads into MiXCR, producing one record per CDR3 protein. In the table there are almost 250,000 distinct CDR3 sequences, 24% of which are singletons. Sequencing was done on a sample of blood. The receptors derive from a woman aged 40 to 50 with Graves' ophthalmopathy.

This clonotype was seen ten or more times. The chain links TRBV19 to TRBJ2-5, with 8 bases matching TRBD1. Germline lookup yields CDR1 LNHDA and CDR2 SQIVND (reference sequence). V dropped 6 bases and J dropped 5; count of bases not matched to a gene: 14. CDR3 length: 16 amino acids. CDR3 in amino acids: CASSRRGTGARETQYF. The CDR3, as DNA: TGTGCCAGTAGCCGAAGAGGGACAGGTGCTCGTGAGACCCAGTACTTC.

This clonotype was seen repeatedly, ten times or more. The genes are TRBV10-2 and TRBJ2-7; TRBD1 matches 9 bases. V dropped 5 bases and J dropped 6; count of bases not matched to a gene: 8. CDR1 and CDR2 (germline): WSHSY, SAAADI. This CDR3 has 14 residues. CDR3 nucleotide sequence: TGCGCCAGCAGTCACGGACAGGGGACTGGCGAGCAGTACTTC. It is translated as CASSHGQGTGEQYF.

Ten or more counts support this clonotype. V usage is TRBV11-2 and J usage is TRBJ1-2; 9 positions match TRBD1. Germline loops: CDR1 SGHAT, CDR2 FQNNGV. The CDR3 has 15 residues. The V segment lost 2 bases and the J segment 7 bases; nucleotides outside the gene matches: 8. CDR3 residues: CASSLRRDRASGYTF. The CDR3, as DNA: TGTGCCAGCAGCTTACGCCGGGACAGGGCGAGTGGCTACACCTTC. Full variable domain (rest looked up from reference TRBV11-2 and TRBJ1-2): EAGVAQSPRYKIIEKRQSVAFWCNPISGHATLYWYQQILGQGPKLLIQFQNNGVVDDSQLPKDRFSAERLKGVDSTLKIQPAKLEDSAVYLCASSLRRDRASGYTFGSGTRLTVV.

The rearrangement links TRBV20-1 to TRBJ2-5; 9 nucleotides agree with TRBD2. Unmatched junction bases numbered 7, after V lost 4 bases and J lost 1 base. The CDR3 runs 15 residues. Germline loops: CDR1 DFQATT, CDR2 SNEGSKA (reference sequence). The CDR3 bases are TGCAGTGCTACGTCGACTAGCGGATCCCAAGAGACCCAGTACTTC. Its protein product is CSATSTSGSQETQYF.

This clonotype was seen many times. The genes are TRBV2 and TRBJ1-1; D gene uncertain. The V gene lost 3 bases and the J gene lost 5 bases, with 7 bases spanning the gap. CDR3 length: 12 amino acids. Germline V lookup: CDR1 SNHLY, CDR2 FYNNEI. The CDR3 nucleotides read TGTGCCAGCAGTGAGGGCGGGACTGAAGCTTTCTTT. This translates into CASSEGGTEAFF. The full variable domain, completed using reference TRBV2 and TRBJ1-1, is EPEVTQTPSHQVTQMGQEVILRCVPISNHLYFYWYRQILGQKVEFLVSFYNNEISEKSEIFDDQFSVERPDGSNFTLKIRSTKLEDSAMYFCASSEGGTEAFFGQGTRLTVV.

For this clonotype: A read error may explain this, as a much larger clone is one base away. This sequence joins TRBV11-1 and TRBJ2-2; D remains unclear. The CDR3 consists of 16 residues. Germline V gives CDR1 SGHAT, CDR2 FQDESV (reference sequence). This CDR3 is CALSLGWQRAAWELFF. The CDR3 DNA follows: TGTGCACTCAGCCTTGGTTGGCAGCGTGCGGCCTGGGAGCTGTTTTTT.

This clonotype has a count of ten or more. Written as DNA, the CDR3 is TGCGCCAGCAGCCAAGTTGTGGCCACTGAAGCTTTCTTT. It yields the protein CASSQVVATEAFF. The chain uses TRBV4-1 and TRBJ1-1; D remains unclear. Trimming took 1 base from V and 4 from J, leaving 7 bases between them. The CDR3 extends over 13 amino acids. Germline V gene data show CDR1 as MGHRA and CDR2 as YSYEKL.

This clonotype came up many times. The J gene is TRBJ1-1, the V gene TRBV11-2; no firm D call. The CDR3 extends over 16 amino acids. Germline CDR1 reads SGHAT; CDR2 reads FQNNGV. Trimming took 0 bases from V and 4 from J, leaving 15 bases between them. The CDR3 region has the DNA TGTGCCAGCAGCTTAGACCTGGAGAGGGCGAGCACTGAAGCTTTCTTT. It encodes CASSLDLERASTEAFF. Drawing the rest from reference TRBV11-2 and TRBJ1-1, the complete variable domain is EAGVAQSPRYKIIEKRQSVAFWCNPISGHATLYWYQQILGQGPKLLIQFQNNGVVDDSQLPKDRFSAERLKGVDSTLKIQPAKLEDSAVYLCASSLDLERASTEAFFGQGTRLTVV.

This clonotype was counted many times. V and J are TRBV20-1 and TRBJ1-2; D is perhaps TRBD1 (5 bases). Germline lookup yields CDR1 DFQATT and CDR2 SNEGSKA (reference sequence). V was clipped by 0 bases and J by 2 bases, with 13 bases between them. The CDR3 spans 15 residues. CDR3 residues: CSARDSLGGNYGYTF. The CDR3 nucleotides read TGCAGTGCTAGAGATTCTCTTGGGGGAAACTATGGCTACACCTTC.

This clonotype was found many times. The chain uses TRBV2 and TRBJ1-3; D unclear. With 5 bases removed from V and 0 bases from J, the gap between germline ends came to 11 bases. This CDR3 has 15 residues. Germline-derived CDR1 and CDR2 are SNHLY and FYNNEI. CDR3 protein: CASSKTSLSGNTIYF. The CDR3 DNA is TGTGCCAGCAGTAAGACAAGCCTCTCTGGAAACACCATATATTTT.

This chain connects TRBV28 to TRBJ1-1; the D is unclear. The CDR3 length is 13 residues. Germline loops: CDR1 MDHEN, CDR2 SYDVKM. V lost 5 bases and J 1 base, leaving 8 bases between the germline ends. CDR3 coding DNA: TGTGCCAGCAGTCAACCAGCGAACACTGAAGCTTTCTTT. It encodes CASSQPANTEAFF.

This clonotype was recorded at least ten times. V is TRBV3-1 and J is TRBJ1-2; 8 bases fit TRBD1. J gave up 7 bases and V 1 base, and 8 bases lay outside the gene matches. CDR3 size: 15 residues. Germline assignment: CDR1 LGHDT and CDR2 YNNKEL (reference sequence). The CDR3 loop is CASSQGAGGGVGYTF. In DNA form, the CDR3 reads TGTGCCAGCAGCCAAGGAGCAGGGGGCGGCGTTGGCTACACCTTC. The complete variable domain, with remaining parts taken from reference TRBV3-1 and TRBJ1-2, reads DTAVSQTPKYLVTQMGNDKSIKCEQNLGHDTMYWYKQDSKKFLKIMFSYNNKELIINETVPNRFSPKSPDKAHLNLHINSLELGDSAVYFCASSQGAGGGVGYTFGSGTRLTVV.

This clonotype occurred many times. The rearrangement links TRBV27 to TRBJ2-7; weak D call: TRBD2 (5 bases). Germline V gene sequence: CDR1 MNHEY, CDR2 SMNVEV (reference sequence). The V end lost 4 bases, the J end lost 2 bases, and 12 bases lay between the germline ends. CDR3 length: 14 residues. The DNA of the CDR3 is TGTGCCAGCAGTTCCCGGGGTATCACCTACGAGCAGTACTTC. Translation: CASSSRGITYEQYF.

There are many counts of this clonotype. The rearrangement joins TRBV19 to TRBJ1-5; possible D gene TRBD1, 6 bases. V lost 4 bases to trimming and J lost 7 bases, with 14 bases between them. The germline CDR1 and CDR2 sequences are LNHDA and SQIVND (reference sequence). This CDR3 has 14 amino acids. Here the CDR3 reads CASSTDRFGQPQHF. CDR3 in DNA: TGTGCCAGTAGTACTGACAGGTTTGGCCAGCCCCAGCATTTT.